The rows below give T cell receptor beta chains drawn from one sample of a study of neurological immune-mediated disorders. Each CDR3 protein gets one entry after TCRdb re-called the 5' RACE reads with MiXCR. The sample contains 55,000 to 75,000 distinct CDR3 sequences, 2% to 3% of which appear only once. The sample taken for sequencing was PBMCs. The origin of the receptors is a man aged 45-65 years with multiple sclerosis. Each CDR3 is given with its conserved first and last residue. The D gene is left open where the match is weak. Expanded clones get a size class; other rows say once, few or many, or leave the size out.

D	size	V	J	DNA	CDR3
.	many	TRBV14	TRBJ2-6	TGTGCCAGCAGCCTGGGGACGAATGACCCGGATGCCAACGTCCTGACTTTC	CASSLGTNDPDANVLTF
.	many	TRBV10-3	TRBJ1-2	TGTGCCACTCATACCCGGGGGAACTATGGCTACACCTTC	CATHTRGNYGYTF
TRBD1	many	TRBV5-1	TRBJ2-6	TGCGCCAGCAGCTTCGCGACAGGGGGCGCTGGGGCCAACGTCCTGACTTTC	CASSFATGGAGANVLTF
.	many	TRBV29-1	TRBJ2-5	TGCAGCGTGGGCCGAGGGTCGGTCCAAGAGACCCAGTACTTC	CSVGRGSVQETQYF
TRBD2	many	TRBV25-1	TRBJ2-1	TGTGCCAGCAGTGGGGCTAGCCCTAGCGGTGACAATGAGCAGTTCTTC	CASSGASPSGDNEQFF
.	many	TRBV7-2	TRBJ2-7	TGTGCCAGCAGCTTAGCTCCGGGGGGCCTTGACGAGCAGTACTTC	CASSLAPGGLDEQYF
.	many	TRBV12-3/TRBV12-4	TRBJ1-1	TGTGCCAGCAGGGGCATGAGCCACCTGGGTAGCCCTGAAGCTTTCTTT	CASRGMSHLGSPEAFF
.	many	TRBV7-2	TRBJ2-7	TGTGCCAGCAGCTTCTCGTCCAGGGGCCCCTACGAGCAGTACTTC	CASSFSSRGPYEQYF
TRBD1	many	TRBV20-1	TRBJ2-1	TGCAGTGCACAGGGACAGCTAAACGACAATGAGCAGTTCTTC	CSAQGQLNDNEQFF
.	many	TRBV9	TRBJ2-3	TGTGCCAGCAGCCTTTCCGGGACCACCACAGATACGCAGTATTTT	CASSLSGTTTDTQYF
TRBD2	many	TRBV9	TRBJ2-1	TGTGCCAGCAGTACGACTAGCGTTGCCTACAATGAGCAGTTCTTC	CASSTTSVAYNEQFF
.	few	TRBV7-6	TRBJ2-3	TGTGCCAGCAGTCGACCCGTTAGCACAGATACGCAGTATTTT	CASSRPVSTDTQYF
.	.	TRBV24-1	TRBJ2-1	TGTGCCACCAGTGATTTGACAGACAATGAGCAGTTCTTC	CATSDLTDNEQFF
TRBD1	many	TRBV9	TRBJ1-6	TGTGCCAGCAGCTTCGGACAGGGCGCGAGTAATTCACCCCTCCACTTT	CASSFGQGASNSPLHF
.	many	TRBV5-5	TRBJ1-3	TGTGCCAGCAGCTTGGCCGGGCAGCTGAGTGGAAACACCATATATTTT	CASSLAGQLSGNTIYF
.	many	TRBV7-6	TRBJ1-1	TGTGCCAGCAGCTTGGACGGAACAAGGGATAACACTGAAGCTTTCTTT	CASSLDGTRDNTEAFF
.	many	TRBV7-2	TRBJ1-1	TGTGCCAGCAGCCCCACCAAGGGCCTCACTGAAGCTTTCTTT	CASSPTKGLTEAFF
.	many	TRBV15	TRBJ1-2	TGTGCCACCAGCAGAGCGGGTAGGGATGGCTACACCTTC	CATSRAGRDGYTF
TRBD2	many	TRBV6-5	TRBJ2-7	TGTGCCAGCAGTTCTGGACTAGCGGGGGATCTGTACTTC	CASSSGLAGDLYF
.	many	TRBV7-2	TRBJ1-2	TGTGCCAGCAGCGGCGCGGCGGGGGGGGAGCCCAGGGGTTATGGCTACACCTTC	CASSGAAGGEPRGYGYTF